The 6 T cell receptor beta chains below were found in one sample sequenced in a study of PD-1 blockade in mismatch repair-deficient tumors (dated by TCRdb to about 2017). Libraries came from the immunoSEQ multiplex PCR assay. What TCRdb holds here is the immuneACCESS table cut down to in-frame rearrangements. Part of the clones is not present; checked against another copy, under half of the missing clones reflect an unresolved V gene, and the others are unexplained. Present in this sample are 50,000 to 75,000 clones, 88% of which were seen just once. Of the sample, about 14% falls within the top ten clones. Here the sequenced sample was peripheral blood, taken 52 weeks after starting pembrolizumab. The source of these receptors is an adult with mismatch repair-deficient cancer.

This chain joins TRBV30 and TRBJ2-2; D uncertain. Germline assignment: CDR1 GTSNPN and CDR2 SVGIG (reference sequence). The CDR3 has 14 residues. V lost 1 base and J lost 7, with 13 bases in between. The CDR3 is CAWSEAVKGGELFF. CDR3 nucleotides: TGTGCCTGGAGTGAGGCAGTAAAGGGCGGGGAGCTGTTTTTT. The full variable domain, completed using reference TRBV30 and TRBJ2-2, is SQTIHQWPATLVQPVGSPLSLECTVEGTSNPNLYWYRQAAGRGLQLLFYSVGIGQISSEVPQNLSASRPQDRQFILSSKKLLLSDSGFYLCAWSEAVKGGELFFGEGSRLTVL.

This clone occurred once. This rearrangement joins TRBV10-1 to TRBJ2-7; 8 nucleotides align to TRBD2. The CDR3 is made up of 14 amino acids. CDR1 is WNHNN and CDR2 is SYGVQD in the germline V gene (reference sequence). With 7 bases clipped from V and 5 bases from J, the junction kept 10 bases outside the gene matches. In DNA form, the CDR3 reads TGCGCCAGCAACGACGGGGGGGTCCCGGACGAGCAGTACTTC. Translation: CASNDGGVPDEQYF.

The gene calls are TRBV4-3 and TRBJ2-7; 10 positions match TRBD1. Germline CDR1 is LGHNA and CDR2 is YSLEER. V was clipped by 4 bases and J by 2 bases; unmatched bases: 2. The CDR3 consists of 14 residues. As DNA, the CDR3 is TGCGCCAGCAGCCCTGGACAGGGGGCCTACGAGCAGTACTTC. Protein: CASSPGQGAYEQYF.

CDR3: CASSPTRGQGGNEKLFF. The CDR3 DNA is TGCGCCAGCAGCCCGACTCGCGGACAGGGGGGTAATGAAAAACTGTTTTTT. V and J are TRBV5-1 and TRBJ1-4, with 10 bases identical to TRBD1. The V gene's germline CDR1 is SGHRS and CDR2 YFSETQ. The CDR3 is 17 amino acids. V was pared by 4 bases and J by 4 bases, with 10 bases of the junction left unmatched.

V gene TRBV19 combines with J gene TRBJ1-5; D is unclear. Trimming stripped 4 bases from V and 1 base from J, with 5 bases between. The CDR3 covers 13 residues. Per germline, CDR1 LNHDA and CDR2 SQIVND (reference sequence). In DNA, the CDR3 is TGTGCCAGTAGTACTCAGAGCAATCAGCCCCAGCATTTT. This translates into CASSTQSNQPQHF.

The chain uses TRBV27 and TRBJ2-7, with D possibly TRBD1 on 6 matching bases. This CDR3 has 18 amino acids. Per germline, CDR1 MNHEY and CDR2 SMNVEV (reference sequence). The V end was cut by 4 bases, the J end by 6 bases, with 28 bases between. The CDR3 loop is CASSWAGPGTIDLGEQYF. The CDR3 region has the DNA TGTGCCAGCAGTTGGGCCGGCCCCGGGACAATAGACTTAGGCGAGCAGTACTTC.